This is a list of T cell receptor beta chains from one sample in a study of cytomegalovirus exposure and HLA in healthy donors. Here immunoSEQ multiplex PCR was the method, and the copy in TCRdb shows in-frame clones only, minus some. The sample holds 180,000 or so clones, about 69% seen once. The specimen was PBMCs. These TCRs come from a male donor in good health and CMV-seronegative. The CDR3 runs from the conserved cysteine through the conserved F or W. D genes are given only for firm matches. Some rows mark clone size as missing; the rest say once, few, many or name a class of expanded clone.

CDR3 DNA,CDR3 protein,clone size,D gene,J gene,V gene
TGTGCCATCAGTGAGAGAGGTAGCGGGACGTACAATGAGCAGTTCTTC,CAISERGSGTYNEQFF,-,TRBD2,TRBJ2-1,TRBV10-3
TGTGCCAGCAGTTTATCAGCGGGAGCACTCCCTCCCTACAATGAGCAGTTCTTC,CASSLSAGALPPYNEQFF,-,TRBD2,TRBJ2-1,TRBV28
TGTGCCTTCTCTTGGACTAGCGGCACAGATACGCAGTATTTT,CAFSWTSGTDTQYF,-,TRBD2,TRBJ2-3,TRBV5-4
TGTGCCAGCAGCTTAGGTTGGGGACAAGACTCCGAGCAGTACTTC,CASSLGWGQDSEQYF,-,-,TRBJ2-7,TRBV7-9
TGCAGCGCCGAGCCCCAGGGGGAAGGCTACACCTTC,CSAEPQGEGYTF,-,TRBD1,TRBJ1-2,TRBV29-1
TGTGCCTGTGACAGAGAAAACACAGATACGCAGTATTTT,CACDRENTDTQYF,-,-,TRBJ2-3,TRBV30
TGTGCCTGGAGCCGAGGACAGGGGGGCACTGAAGCTTTCTTT,CAWSRGQGGTEAFF,-,TRBD1,TRBJ1-1,TRBV30
TGTGCCAGCAGCTTGGTCGGGACAGCCCAAGAGACCCAGTACTTC,CASSLVGTAQETQYF,-,TRBD1,TRBJ2-5,TRBV5-6
TGTGCCAGCTCACCCTCGACAAAACAAGAGACCCAGTACTTC,CASSPSTKQETQYF,-,-,TRBJ2-5,TRBV18
TGCGCCAGCAGCCAAGGCACTACCAACAATGAGCAGTTCTTC,CASSQGTTNNEQFF,few,-,TRBJ2-1,TRBV4-3
TGTGCCAGCAGTTACGGGGCAGAAACGAACACTGAAGCTTTCTTT,CASSYGAETNTEAFF,-,-,TRBJ1-1,TRBV6-6
TGCAGTGCTAGAGGTAGCAATGAGCAGTTCTTC,CSARGSNEQFF,once,-,TRBJ2-1,TRBV20-1
TGTGCCAGCAGGGCAGGTAATCAGCCCCAGCATTTT,CASRAGNQPQHF,few,-,TRBJ1-5,TRBV6-1
TGTGCCAGCAGACGACAGGGGACCCTTTACAATGAGCAGTTCTTC,CASRRQGTLYNEQFF,once,TRBD1,TRBJ2-1,TRBV6-5
TGTGCCAGCTCACAAGATTCAGTCGGGGCCCAGCATTTT,CASSQDSVGAQHF,few,-,TRBJ1-5,TRBV18
TGTGCCAGCAGTTACTCGGGGCAGGGAAGCAATCAGCCCCAGCATTTT,CASSYSGQGSNQPQHF,-,-,TRBJ1-5,TRBV6-5
TGTGCCAGCAGTGAAGAGCACAGGGGTTCTGGGGCCAACGTCCTGACTTTC,CASSEEHRGSGANVLTF,-,TRBD1,TRBJ2-6,TRBV2
TGCGCCAGCAGCTTACAGTCGGGACTAGGTGGGGGCACAGATACGCAGTATTTT,CASSLQSGLGGGTDTQYF,-,TRBD2,TRBJ2-3,TRBV5-1
TGTGCCAGCAGTGCATGGAGTGGGAACTATGGCTACACCTTC,CASSAWSGNYGYTF,few,-,TRBJ1-2,TRBV6-4
TGCGCCAGCCAGGCAGGACTTGGAAACACCATATATTTT,CASQAGLGNTIYF,-,-,TRBJ1-3,TRBV10-1
TGCAGCGTTGACAGGCAGGGGTCGGCCGAGCAGTACTTC,CSVDRQGSAEQYF,once,-,TRBJ2-7,TRBV29-1
TGTGCCAGCAGTGAACTGGACAGGGCTTGGACTGAAGCTTTCTTT,CASSELDRAWTEAFF,few,TRBD1,TRBJ1-1,TRBV6-1
TGTGCCAGCAGGGTAACAGGGGATAGCAATCAGCCCCAGCATTTT,CASRVTGDSNQPQHF,-,TRBD1,TRBJ1-5,TRBV6-1
TGTGCCAGCAGTGGGAGGGGACAGGCCACTGAAGCTTTCTTT,CASSGRGQATEAFF,-,TRBD1,TRBJ1-1,TRBV6-6
TGTGCCAGCTCGACAGGGGGTCAGCCCCAGCATTTT,CASSTGGQPQHF,few,TRBD1,TRBJ1-5,TRBV28
TGTGCCATCAGTGAGTCAATGGGCATGAACACTGAAGCTTTCTTT,CAISESMGMNTEAFF,-,-,TRBJ1-1,TRBV10-3
TGTGCCACCAGCAGAGATCTCGCGGGGGGAGGAAACACCATATATTTT,CATSRDLAGGGNTIYF,-,-,TRBJ1-3,TRBV15
TGTGCCTGGAGTACTCCTTTCGGGAGGGCCAACAATGAGCAGTTCTTC,CAWSTPFGRANNEQFF,-,TRBD2,TRBJ2-1,TRBV30
TGCAGCGTTGGGGACAGGGTAGGCTATGGCTACACCTTC,CSVGDRVGYGYTF,-,TRBD1,TRBJ1-2,TRBV29-1
TGTGCCAGCCTACAGGGCATGAACACTGAAGCTTTCTTT,CASLQGMNTEAFF,-,-,TRBJ1-1,TRBV6-6
TGTGCCAGCAGTCGACTAGCGGGAGGGCCCTACGAGCAGTACTTC,CASSRLAGGPYEQYF,few,TRBD2,TRBJ2-7,TRBV6-5
TGTGCCAGCATTGAGGTAGTGGGGGCCGTCTCTGAAGCTTTCTTT,CASIEVVGAVSEAFF,-,-,TRBJ1-1,TRBV28
TGTGCCAGCAGCTTAGAGGGGGACTACTACAATGAGCAGTTCTTC,CASSLEGDYYNEQFF,-,-,TRBJ2-1,TRBV7-3
TGTGCCAGCAGCTTAGTAGTCAGGGGGCGAAGGGAGACCCAGTACTTC,CASSLVVRGRRETQYF,-,TRBD1,TRBJ2-5,TRBV7-8
TGTGCCTGGAGTAGGGGGGGGCCTCGTCAGCCCCAGCATTTT,CAWSRGGPRQPQHF,-,-,TRBJ1-5,TRBV30
TGCGCCAGCAGCCGAGGAGATGAGCAGTTCTTC,CASSRGDEQFF,-,-,TRBJ2-1,TRBV4-3
TGCAGCGTTCTATCTGGACAGGGGGTAATAGGGGATCAGCCCCAGCATTTT,CSVLSGQGVIGDQPQHF,-,TRBD1,TRBJ1-5,TRBV29-1
TGTGCCAGCACCCCGACTAGCGGGCAAAATGAGCAGTTCTTC,CASTPTSGQNEQFF,-,TRBD2,TRBJ2-1,TRBV28